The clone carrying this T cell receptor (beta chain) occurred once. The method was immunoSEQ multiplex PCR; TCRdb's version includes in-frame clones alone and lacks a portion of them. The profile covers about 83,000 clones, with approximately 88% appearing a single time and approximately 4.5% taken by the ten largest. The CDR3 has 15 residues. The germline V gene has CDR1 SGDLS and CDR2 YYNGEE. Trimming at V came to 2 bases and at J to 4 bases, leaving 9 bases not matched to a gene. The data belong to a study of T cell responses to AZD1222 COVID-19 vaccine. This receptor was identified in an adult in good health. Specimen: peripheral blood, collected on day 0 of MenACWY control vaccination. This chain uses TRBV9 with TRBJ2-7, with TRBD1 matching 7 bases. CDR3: CASSVAPGTVYEQYF. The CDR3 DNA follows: TGTGCCAGCAGCGTGGCCCCCGGGACAGTATACGAGCAGTACTTC.